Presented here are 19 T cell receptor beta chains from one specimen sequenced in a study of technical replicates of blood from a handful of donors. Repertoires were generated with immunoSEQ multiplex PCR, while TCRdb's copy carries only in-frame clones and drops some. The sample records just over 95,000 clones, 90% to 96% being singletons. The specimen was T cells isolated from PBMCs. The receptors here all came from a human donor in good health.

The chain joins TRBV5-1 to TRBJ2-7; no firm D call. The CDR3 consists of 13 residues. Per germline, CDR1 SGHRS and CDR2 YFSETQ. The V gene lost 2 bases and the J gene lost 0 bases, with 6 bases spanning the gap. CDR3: CASSFRGSYEQYF. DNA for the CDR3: TGCGCCAGCAGCTTCCGCGGCTCCTACGAGCAGTACTTC.

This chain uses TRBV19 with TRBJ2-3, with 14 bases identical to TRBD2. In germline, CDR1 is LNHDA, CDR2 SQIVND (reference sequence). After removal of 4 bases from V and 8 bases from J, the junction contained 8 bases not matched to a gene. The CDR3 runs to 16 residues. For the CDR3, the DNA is TGTGCCAGTAGTAGGGGACTAGCGGGGGTTGTGGGTACGCAGTATTTT. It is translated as CASSRGLAGVVGTQYF.

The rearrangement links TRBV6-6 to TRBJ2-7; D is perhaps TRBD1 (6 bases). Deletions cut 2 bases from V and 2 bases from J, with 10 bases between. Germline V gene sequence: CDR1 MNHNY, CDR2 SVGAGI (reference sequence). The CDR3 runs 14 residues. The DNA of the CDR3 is TGTGCCAGCAGTTACGGACAGTGGCCCTACGAGCAGTACTTC. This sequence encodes CASSYGQWPYEQYF.

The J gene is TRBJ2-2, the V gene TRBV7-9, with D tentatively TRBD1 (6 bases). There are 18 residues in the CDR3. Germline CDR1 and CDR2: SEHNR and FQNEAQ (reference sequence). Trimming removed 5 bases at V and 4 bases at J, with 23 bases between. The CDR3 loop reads CASSLSGVQGQFTGELFF. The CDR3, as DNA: TGTGCCAGCAGCCTTTCTGGAGTGCAGGGACAATTCACCGGGGAGCTGTTTTTT.

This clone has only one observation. The DNA of the CDR3 is TGCGCCAGCGGGCCGGGCCCCGGGAGTGTGTGGGCGGCCTATGGCTACACCTTC. It encodes CASGPGPGSVWAAYGYTF. This chain links TRBV10-2 with TRBJ1-2, with D unresolved. Trimming cost V 8 bases and J 4 bases, with 29 bases left between them. This CDR3 is built from 18 residues. The germline V gene has CDR1 WSHSY and CDR2 SAAADI.

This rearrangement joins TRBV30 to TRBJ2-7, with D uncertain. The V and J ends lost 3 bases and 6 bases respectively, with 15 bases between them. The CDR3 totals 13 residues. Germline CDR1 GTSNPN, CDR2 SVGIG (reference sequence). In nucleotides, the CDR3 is TGTGCCTGGAGGGCATTGACATTCAGCGAGCAGTACTTC. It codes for CAWRALTFSEQYF.

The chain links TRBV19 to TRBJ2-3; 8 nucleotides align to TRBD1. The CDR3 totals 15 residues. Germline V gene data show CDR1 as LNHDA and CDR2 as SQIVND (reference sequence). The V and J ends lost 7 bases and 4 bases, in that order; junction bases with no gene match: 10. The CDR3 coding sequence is TGTGCCAGTACCCCATCGGCAGGGGGCGCAGATACGCAGTATTTT. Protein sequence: CASTPSAGGADTQYF.

CDR3 DNA: TGCGCCAGCAGCTTGACCTATAGACAGGGGAATGAAAAACTGTTTTTT. The encoded protein is CASSLTYRQGNEKLFF. The chain links TRBV5-1 to TRBJ1-4; the match to TRBD1 covers 8 bases. The trim removed 1 base at V and 5 bases at J, leaving 7 bases unmatched. Germline V gene sequence: CDR1 SGHRS, CDR2 YFSETQ. The CDR3 spans 16 residues.

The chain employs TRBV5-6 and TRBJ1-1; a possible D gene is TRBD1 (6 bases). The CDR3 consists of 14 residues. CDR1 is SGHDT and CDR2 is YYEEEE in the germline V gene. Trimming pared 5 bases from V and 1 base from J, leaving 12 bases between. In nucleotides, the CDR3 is TGTGCCAGCAGACCCGGGACACAGAACACTGAAGCTTTCTTT. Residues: CASRPGTQNTEAFF.

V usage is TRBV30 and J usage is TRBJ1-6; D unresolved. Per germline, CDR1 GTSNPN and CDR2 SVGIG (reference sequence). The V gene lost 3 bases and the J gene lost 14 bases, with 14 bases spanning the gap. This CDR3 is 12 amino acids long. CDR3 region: CAWRETPWALHF. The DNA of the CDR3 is TGTGCCTGGAGGGAGACTCCTTGGGCCCTCCACTTT.

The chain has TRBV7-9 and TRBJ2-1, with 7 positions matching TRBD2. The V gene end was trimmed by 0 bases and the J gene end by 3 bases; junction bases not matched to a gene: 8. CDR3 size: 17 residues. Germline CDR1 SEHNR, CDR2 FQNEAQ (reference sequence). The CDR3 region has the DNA TGTGCCAGCAGCTTAGCTCCGCTAGCGGCGGGCTACAATGAGCAGTTCTTC. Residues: CASSLAPLAAGYNEQFF.

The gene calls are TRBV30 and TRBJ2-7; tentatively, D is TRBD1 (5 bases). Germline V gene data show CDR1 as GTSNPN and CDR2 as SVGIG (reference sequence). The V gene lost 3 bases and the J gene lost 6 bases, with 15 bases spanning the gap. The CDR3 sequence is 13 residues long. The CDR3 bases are TGTGCCTGGAGCGGACCAGGGTTCGGCGAGCAGTACTTC. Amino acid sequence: CAWSGPGFGEQYF.

The CDR3 region has the DNA TGTGCCAGCAGCCCGCACATCGACAGGATCAAGCGTGGCTACACCTTC. It codes for CASSPHIDRIKRGYTF. The chain employs TRBV11-2 and TRBJ1-2; D perhaps matches TRBD1 (6 bases). CDR1 is SGHAT, CDR2 FQNNGV, per germline. The V and J ends lost 5 bases and 7 bases respectively, with 23 bases between them. The CDR3 loop spans 16 amino acids.

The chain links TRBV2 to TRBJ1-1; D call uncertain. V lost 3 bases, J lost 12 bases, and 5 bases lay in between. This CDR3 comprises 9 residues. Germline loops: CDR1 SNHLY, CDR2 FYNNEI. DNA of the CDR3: TGTGCCAGCAGTGATCCAACTTTCTTT. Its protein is CASSDPTFF.

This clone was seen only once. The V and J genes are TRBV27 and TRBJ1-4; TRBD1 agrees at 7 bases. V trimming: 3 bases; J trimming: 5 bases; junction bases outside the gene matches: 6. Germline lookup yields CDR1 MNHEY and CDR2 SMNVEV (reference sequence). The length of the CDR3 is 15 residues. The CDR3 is CASSFMTGLNEKLFF. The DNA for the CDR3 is TGTGCCAGCAGTTTCATGACAGGGCTAAATGAAAAACTGTTTTTT. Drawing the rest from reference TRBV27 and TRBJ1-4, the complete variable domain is EAQVTQNPRYLITVTGKKLTVTCSQNMNHEYMSWYRQDPGLGLRQIYYSMNVEVTDKGDVPEGYKVSRKEKRNFPLILESPSPNQTSLYFCASSFMTGLNEKLFFGSGTQLSVL.

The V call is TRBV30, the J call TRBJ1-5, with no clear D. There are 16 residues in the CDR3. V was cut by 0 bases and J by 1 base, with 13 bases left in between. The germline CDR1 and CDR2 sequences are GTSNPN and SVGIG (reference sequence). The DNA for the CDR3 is TGTGCCTGGAGTGTACACGCCCCGAGGAGCAATCAGCCCCAGCATTTT. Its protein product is CAWSVHAPRSNQPQHF.

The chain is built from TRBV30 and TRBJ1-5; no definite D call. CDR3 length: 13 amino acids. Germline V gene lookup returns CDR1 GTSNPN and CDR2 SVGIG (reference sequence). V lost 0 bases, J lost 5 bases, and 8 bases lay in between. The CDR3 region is CAWSVRVDQPQHF. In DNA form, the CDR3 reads TGTGCCTGGAGTGTACGGGTTGATCAGCCCCAGCATTTT.

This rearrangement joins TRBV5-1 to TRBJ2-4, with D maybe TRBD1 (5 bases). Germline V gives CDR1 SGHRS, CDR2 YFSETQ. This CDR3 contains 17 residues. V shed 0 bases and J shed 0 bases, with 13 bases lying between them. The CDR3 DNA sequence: TGCGCCAGCAGCTTGGACGGCGCAAGGGGAGCCAAAAACATTCAGTACTTC. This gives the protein CASSLDGARGAKNIQYF.

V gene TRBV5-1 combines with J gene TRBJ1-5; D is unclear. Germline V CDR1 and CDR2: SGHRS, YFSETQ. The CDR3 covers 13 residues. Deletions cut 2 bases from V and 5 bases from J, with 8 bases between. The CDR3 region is CASSFSGDQPQHF. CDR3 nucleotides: TGCGCCAGCAGCTTTTCCGGGGATCAGCCCCAGCATTTT.